The 7 T cell receptor beta chains reported below all come from one sample, sequenced in a study of CD8 T cells in ankylosing spondylitis. Study-level points and caveats: Blood from ankylosing spondylitis patients appeared to carry a characteristic roughly 8-variant TCR beta motif.

MiXCR, applied by TCRdb to the 5' RACE reads, yields one record per CDR3 protein. The repertoire holds around 480,000 distinct CDR3 sequences, with about a sixth as singletons. These receptors have no identified antigens. The sequencing sample was made of blood, either unsorted or a sorted T cell fraction (not recorded which). The receptor source for this set is a male donor with ankylosing spondylitis.

This chain links TRBV6-1 with TRBJ1-4; D remains ambiguous. Trimming took off 6 bases at V and 6 bases at J, with 11 bases between the two ends. Germline CDR1 and CDR2: MNHNS and SASEGT. CDR3 length: 13 amino acids. CDR3 DNA: TGTGCCAGCAGCCTAGTGTGGGATGAAAAACTGTTTTTT. Residues: CASSLVWDEKLFF.

This clonotype was seen more than once but under ten times. The genes are TRBV14 and TRBJ1-1, with unresolved D. The V end lost 3 bases, the J end lost 0 bases, and 11 bases lay between the germline ends. This CDR3 has 15 residues. The germline V gene encodes CDR1 SGHDN and CDR2 FVKESK. The CDR3 DNA sequence: TGTGCCAGCAGCCAGGGTTTGATGATGAACACTGAAGCTTTCTTT. Encoded protein: CASSQGLMMNTEAFF.

This chain joins TRBV20-1 and TRBJ2-1, with TRBD2 matching over 7 bases. The V and J ends lost 6 bases and 0 bases, in that order; junction bases with no gene match: 11. The CDR3 totals 16 residues. Germline V gene sequence: CDR1 DFQATT, CDR2 SNEGSKA (reference sequence). The CDR3 protein is CSATSYHPGSYNEQFF. The CDR3 DNA reads as TGCAGTGCGACTAGCTACCACCCAGGCTCCTACAATGAGCAGTTCTTC.

The chain uses TRBV20-1 and TRBJ2-5; 9 nucleotides line up with TRBD2. Germline lookup yields CDR1 DFQATT and CDR2 SNEGSKA (reference sequence). The CDR3 contains 15 residues. V shed 7 bases, J shed 4 bases, and the junction held 13 bases outside the gene matches. The chain's CDR3 is CSGQRGGRVGETQYF. The CDR3 DNA reads as TGCAGTGGACAAAGGGGCGGGAGGGTAGGAGAGACCCAGTACTTC.

This clonotype was recorded many times. The genes are TRBV12-3 or TRBV12-4 and TRBJ2-2; 7 nucleotides match TRBD1. The V and J ends lost 8 bases and 0 bases, in that order; junction bases with no gene match: 6. The CDR3 extends over 15 amino acids. CDR3 in DNA: TGTGCCAGCCCCAAGGGACAGACGAACACCGGGGAGCTGTTTTTT. Its translation: CASPKGQTNTGELFF.

The chain uses TRBV4-1 and TRBJ2-1, with 10 bases matching TRBD2. The CDR3 consists of 16 residues. From germline, CDR1 is MGHRA and CDR2 YSYEKL. The V and J ends lost 1 base and 8 bases, in that order; junction bases with no gene match: 8. Here the CDR3 reads CASSQGERGGSDEQFF. The CDR3 coding sequence is TGCGCCAGCAGCCAAGGCGAGCGGGGGGGTTCGGATGAGCAGTTCTTC.

The gene calls are TRBV30 and TRBJ1-5; TRBD1 matches 8 bases. The germline V gene has CDR1 GTSNPN and CDR2 SVGIG (reference sequence). The CDR3 has 14 amino acids. J lost 11 bases, V lost 2 bases, and 11 bases had no gene match. DNA of the CDR3: TGTGCCTGGAGTAGGGGACAGGCCCTCCCGGCCCAGCATTTT. It specifies CAWSRGQALPAQHF. Full variable domain (rest looked up from reference TRBV30 and TRBJ1-5): SQTIHQWPATLVQPVGSPLSLECTVEGTSNPNLYWYRQAAGRGLQLLFYSVGIGQISSEVPQNLSASRPQDRQFILSSKKLLLSDSGFYLCAWSRGQALPAQHFGDGTRLSIL.